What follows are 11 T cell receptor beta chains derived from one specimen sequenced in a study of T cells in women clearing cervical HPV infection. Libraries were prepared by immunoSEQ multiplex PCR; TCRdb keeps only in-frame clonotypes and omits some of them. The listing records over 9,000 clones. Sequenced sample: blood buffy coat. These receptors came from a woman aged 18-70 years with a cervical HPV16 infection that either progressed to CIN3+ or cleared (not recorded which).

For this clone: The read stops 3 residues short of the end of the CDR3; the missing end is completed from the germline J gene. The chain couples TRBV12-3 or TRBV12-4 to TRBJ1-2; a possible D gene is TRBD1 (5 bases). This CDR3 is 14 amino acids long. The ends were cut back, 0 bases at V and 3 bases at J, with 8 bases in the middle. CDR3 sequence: CASSLAQGYYGYTF. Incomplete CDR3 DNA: TGTGCCAGCAGTTTAGCGCAGGGATACTATGGC.

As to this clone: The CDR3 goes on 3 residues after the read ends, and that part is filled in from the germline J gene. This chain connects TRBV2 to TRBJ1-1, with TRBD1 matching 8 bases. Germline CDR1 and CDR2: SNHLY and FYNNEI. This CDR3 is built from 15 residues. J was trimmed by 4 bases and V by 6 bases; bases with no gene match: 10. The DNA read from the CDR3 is TGTGCCAGCAGGAGACAGGGGACTTACTTCACTGAA. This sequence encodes CASRRQGTYFTE. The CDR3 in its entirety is CASRRQGTYFTEAFF. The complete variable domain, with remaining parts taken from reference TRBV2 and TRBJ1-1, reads EPEVTQTPSHQVTQMGQEVILRCVPISNHLYFYWYRQILGQKVEFLVSFYNNEISEKSEIFDDQFSVERPDGSNFTLKIRSTKLEDSAMYFCASRRQGTYFTEAFFGQGTRLTVV.

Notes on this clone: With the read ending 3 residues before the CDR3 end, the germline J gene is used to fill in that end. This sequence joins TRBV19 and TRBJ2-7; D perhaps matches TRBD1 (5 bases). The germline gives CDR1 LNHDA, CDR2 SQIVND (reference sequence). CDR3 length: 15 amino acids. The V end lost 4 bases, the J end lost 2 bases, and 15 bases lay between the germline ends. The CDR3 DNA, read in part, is TGTGCCAGTAGTAACACTCGGACACGGCCCTACGAG. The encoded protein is CASSNTRTRPYE. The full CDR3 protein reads CASSNTRTRPYEQYF.

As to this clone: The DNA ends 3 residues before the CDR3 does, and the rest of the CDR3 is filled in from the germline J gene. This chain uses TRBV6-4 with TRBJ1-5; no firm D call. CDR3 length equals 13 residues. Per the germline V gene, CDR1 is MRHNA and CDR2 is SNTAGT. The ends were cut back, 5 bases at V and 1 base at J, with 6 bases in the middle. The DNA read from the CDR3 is TGTGCCAGCAGTACAGAGAGCAATCAGCCC. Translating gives CASSTESNQP. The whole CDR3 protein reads CASSTESNQPQHF.

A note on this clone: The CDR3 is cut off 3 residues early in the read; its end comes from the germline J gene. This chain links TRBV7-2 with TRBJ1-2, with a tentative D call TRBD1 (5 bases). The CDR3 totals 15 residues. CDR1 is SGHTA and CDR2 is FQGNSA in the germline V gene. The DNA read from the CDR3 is TGTGCCAGCAGGAGGCGCGGGGGGTCCTACAATGAC. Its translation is CASRRRGGSYND. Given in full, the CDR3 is CASRRRGGSYNDYTF. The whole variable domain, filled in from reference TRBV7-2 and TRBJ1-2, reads GAGVSQSPSNKVTEKGKDVELRCDPISGHTALYWYRQSLGQGLEFLIYFQGNSAPDKSGLPSDRFSAERTGGSVSTLTIQRTQQEDSAVYLCASRRRGGSYNDYTFGSGTRLTVV.

CDR3 DNA, as far as it was read: TGTGCCAGCACCAGTCGACAGGGTACTTACAATGAG. This translates into CASTSRQGTYNE. In full, the CDR3 is CASTSRQGTYNEQFF. The V gene is TRBV2, the J gene TRBJ2-1; TRBD1 agrees at 7 bases. From the germline J gene comes the end of the CDR3, since the read stops 3 residues before it. The germline V gene encodes CDR1 SNHLY and CDR2 FYNNEI. The CDR3 is 15 residues long. V was clipped by 7 bases and J by 4 bases; unmatched bases: 10.

Partial CDR3 DNA: TGTGCCAGCAGCCCTGTGAGCGCCTACGAC. Residues: CASSPVSAYD. The whole CDR3 reads CASSPVSAYDYTF. The J gene is TRBJ1-2, the V gene TRBV7-9, with no clear D. The observed sequence ends 3 residues before the CDR3 terminus, with the missing tail filled in from the germline J gene. The CDR3 is made up of 13 amino acids. Germline assignment: CDR1 SEHNR and CDR2 FQNEAQ (reference sequence).

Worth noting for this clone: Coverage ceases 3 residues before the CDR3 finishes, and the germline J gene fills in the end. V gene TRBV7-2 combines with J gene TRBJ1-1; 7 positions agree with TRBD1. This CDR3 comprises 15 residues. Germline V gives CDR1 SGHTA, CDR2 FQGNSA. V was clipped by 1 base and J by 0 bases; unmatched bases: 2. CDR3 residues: CASSLGGTVNTEAFF. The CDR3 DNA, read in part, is TGTGCCAGCAGCTTAGGTGGGACAGTGAACACTGAA.

The CDR3 spells CSVAGGPNEKLFF. The sequenced CDR3 bases are TGCAGCGTTGCGGGGGGGCCTAATGAAAAG. The chain combines TRBV29-1 with TRBJ2-2; 8 nucleotides match TRBD2. The read finishes 3 residues shy of the CDR3 end, and the germline J gene is used to complete it. The CDR3 extends over 13 amino acids. Germline V gives CDR1 SQVTM, CDR2 ANQGSEA.

CDR3 bases read: TGCAGCGTTGATGGGGGGACG. This encodes CSVDGGT. The CDR3, in full, reads CSVDGGTQYF. This rearrangement joins TRBV29-1 to TRBJ2-3; a possible D gene is TRBD2 (6 bases). Read data end 3 residues before the CDR3 end; the end is taken from the germline J gene. This CDR3 is 10 amino acids long. The germline V gene encodes CDR1 SQVTM and CDR2 ANQGSEA.

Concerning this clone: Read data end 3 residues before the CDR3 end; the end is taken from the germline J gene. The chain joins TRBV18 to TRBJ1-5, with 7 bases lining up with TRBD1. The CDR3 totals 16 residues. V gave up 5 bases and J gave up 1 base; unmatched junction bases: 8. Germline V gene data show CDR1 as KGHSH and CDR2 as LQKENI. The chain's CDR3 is CASSSQTGMSNQPQHF. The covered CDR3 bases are TGTGCCAGCTCATCGCAGACAGGGATGAGCAATCAGCCC.